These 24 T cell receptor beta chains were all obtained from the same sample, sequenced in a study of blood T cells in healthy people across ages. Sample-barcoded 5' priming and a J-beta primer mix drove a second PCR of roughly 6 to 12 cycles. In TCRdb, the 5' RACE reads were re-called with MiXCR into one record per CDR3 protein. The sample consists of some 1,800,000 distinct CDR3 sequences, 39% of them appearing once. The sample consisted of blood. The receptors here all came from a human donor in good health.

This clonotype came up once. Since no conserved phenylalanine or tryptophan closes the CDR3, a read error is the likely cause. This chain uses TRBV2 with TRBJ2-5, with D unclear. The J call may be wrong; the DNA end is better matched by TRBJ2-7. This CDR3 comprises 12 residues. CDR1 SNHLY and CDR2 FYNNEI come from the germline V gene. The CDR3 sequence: CASSEGWYEQYY. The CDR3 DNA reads TGTGCCAGCAGTGAAGGATGGTACGAGCAGTACTAC.

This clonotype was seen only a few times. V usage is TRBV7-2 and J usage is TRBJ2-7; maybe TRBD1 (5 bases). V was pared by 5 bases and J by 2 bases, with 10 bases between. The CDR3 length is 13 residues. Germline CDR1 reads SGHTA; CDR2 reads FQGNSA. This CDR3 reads CASSIRETYEQYF. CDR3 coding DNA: TGTGCCAGCAGCATCAGGGAAACCTACGAGCAGTACTTC.

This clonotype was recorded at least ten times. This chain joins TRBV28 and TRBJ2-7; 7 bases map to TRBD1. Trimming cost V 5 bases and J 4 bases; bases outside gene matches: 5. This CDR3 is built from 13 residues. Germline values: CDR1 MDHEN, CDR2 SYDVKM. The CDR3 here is CASSPPTGYEQYF. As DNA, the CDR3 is TGTGCCAGCAGTCCCCCGACAGGGTACGAGCAGTACTTC.

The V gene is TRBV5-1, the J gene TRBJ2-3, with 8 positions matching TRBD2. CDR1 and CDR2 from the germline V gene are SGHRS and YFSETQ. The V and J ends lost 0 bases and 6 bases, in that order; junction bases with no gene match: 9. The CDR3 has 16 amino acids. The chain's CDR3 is CASSLDGTASGDTQYF. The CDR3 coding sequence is TGCGCCAGCAGCTTGGATGGGACGGCTAGCGGGGATACGCAGTATTTT.

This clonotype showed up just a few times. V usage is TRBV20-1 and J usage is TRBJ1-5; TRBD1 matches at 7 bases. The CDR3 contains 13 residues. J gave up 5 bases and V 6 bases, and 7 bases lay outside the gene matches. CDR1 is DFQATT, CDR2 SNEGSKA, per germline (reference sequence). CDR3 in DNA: TGCAGTGCCCTACGACAGGGTGATCAGCCCCAGCATTTT. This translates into CSALRQGDQPQHF.

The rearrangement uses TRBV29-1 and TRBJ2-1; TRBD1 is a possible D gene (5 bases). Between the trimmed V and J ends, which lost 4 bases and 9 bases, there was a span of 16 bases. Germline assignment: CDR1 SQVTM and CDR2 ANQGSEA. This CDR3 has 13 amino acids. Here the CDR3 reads CSVGFSGIGEQFF. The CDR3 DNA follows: TGCAGCGTTGGGTTTTCAGGGATCGGTGAGCAGTTCTTC.

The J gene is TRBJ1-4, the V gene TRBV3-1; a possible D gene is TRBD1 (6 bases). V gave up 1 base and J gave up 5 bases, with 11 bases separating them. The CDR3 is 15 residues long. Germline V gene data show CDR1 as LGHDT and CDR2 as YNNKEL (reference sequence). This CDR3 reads CASSQVGGRNEKLFF. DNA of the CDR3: TGTGCCAGCAGCCAAGTAGGGGGTCGGAATGAAAAACTGTTTTTT.

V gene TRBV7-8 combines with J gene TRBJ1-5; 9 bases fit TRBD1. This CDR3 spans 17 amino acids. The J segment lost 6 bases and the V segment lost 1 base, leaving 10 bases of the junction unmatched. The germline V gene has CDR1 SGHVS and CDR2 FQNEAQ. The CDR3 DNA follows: TGTGCCAGCAGCTTAGACAGGGGGCGCGAGAGGTTTCAGCCCCAGCATTTT. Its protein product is CASSLDRGRERFQPQHF.

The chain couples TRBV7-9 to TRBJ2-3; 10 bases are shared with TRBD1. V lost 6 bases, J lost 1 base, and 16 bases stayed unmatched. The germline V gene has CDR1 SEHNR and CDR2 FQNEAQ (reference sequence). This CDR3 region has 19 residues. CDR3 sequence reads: CASRGAGTGDARGTDTQYF. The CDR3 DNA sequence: TGTGCCAGCAGAGGCGCAGGGACAGGGGATGCGCGGGGCACAGATACGCAGTATTTT. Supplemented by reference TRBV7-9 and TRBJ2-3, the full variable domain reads DTGVSQNPRHKITKRGQNVTFRCDPISEHNRLYWYRQTLGQGPEFLTYFQNEAQLEKSRLLSDRFSAERPKGSFSTLEIQRTEQGDSAMYLCASRGAGTGDARGTDTQYFGPGTRLTVL.

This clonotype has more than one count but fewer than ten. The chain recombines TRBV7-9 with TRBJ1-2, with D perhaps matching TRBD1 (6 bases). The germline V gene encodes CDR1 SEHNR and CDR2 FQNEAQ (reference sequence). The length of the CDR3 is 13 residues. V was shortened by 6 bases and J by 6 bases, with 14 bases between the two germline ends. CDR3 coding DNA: TGTGCCAGCAGTTCAGGGGATCCGGATGGCTACACCTTC. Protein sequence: CASSSGDPDGYTF. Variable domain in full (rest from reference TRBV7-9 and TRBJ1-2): DTGVSQNPRHKITKRGQNVTFRCDPISEHNRLYWYRQTLGQGPEFLTYFQNEAQLEKSRLLSDRFSAERPKGSFSTLEIQRTEQGDSAMYLCASSSGDPDGYTFGSGTRLTVV.

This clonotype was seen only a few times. CDR3 in DNA: TGCGCCAGCAGCGGACAGTCAAGACCGATAAATGGCTACACCTTC. This sequence encodes CASSGQSRPINGYTF. The chain couples TRBV5-1 to TRBJ1-2; possible D gene TRBD1, 6 bases. The V gene's germline CDR1 is SGHRS and CDR2 YFSETQ. The V end lost 4 bases, the J end lost 6 bases, and 19 bases lay between the germline ends. The CDR3 contains 15 residues.

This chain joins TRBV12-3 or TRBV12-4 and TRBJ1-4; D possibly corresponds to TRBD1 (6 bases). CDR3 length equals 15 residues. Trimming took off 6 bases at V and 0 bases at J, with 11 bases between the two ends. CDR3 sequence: CASSYTGPTNEKLFF. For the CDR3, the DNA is TGTGCCAGCAGCTATACAGGGCCAACTAATGAAAAACTGTTTTTT.

The CDR3 reads CASSLGPGYNEQFF. CDR3 nucleotide sequence: TGTGCCAGCAGCTTGGGACCGGGGTACAATGAGCAGTTCTTC. The chain recombines TRBV7-9 with TRBJ2-1; the D call may be TRBD1 or TRBD2 (5 bases each). V shed 3 bases and J shed 4 bases, with 10 bases lying between them. Germline CDR1 SEHNR, CDR2 FQNEAQ (reference sequence). The CDR3 totals 14 residues.

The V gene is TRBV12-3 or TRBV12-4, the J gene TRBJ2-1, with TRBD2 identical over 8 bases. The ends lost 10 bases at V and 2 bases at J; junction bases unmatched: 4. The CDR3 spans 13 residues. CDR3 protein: CAIHSGAYNEQFF. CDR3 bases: TGTGCCATCCATAGCGGGGCCTACAATGAGCAGTTCTTC.

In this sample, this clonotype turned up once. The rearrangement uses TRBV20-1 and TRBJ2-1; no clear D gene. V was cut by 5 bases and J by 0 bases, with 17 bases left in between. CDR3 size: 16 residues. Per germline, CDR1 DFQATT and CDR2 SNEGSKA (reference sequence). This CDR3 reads CSAVSPVKSSYNEQFF. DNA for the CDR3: TGCAGTGCTGTCAGTCCGGTCAAAAGCTCCTACAATGAGCAGTTCTTC.

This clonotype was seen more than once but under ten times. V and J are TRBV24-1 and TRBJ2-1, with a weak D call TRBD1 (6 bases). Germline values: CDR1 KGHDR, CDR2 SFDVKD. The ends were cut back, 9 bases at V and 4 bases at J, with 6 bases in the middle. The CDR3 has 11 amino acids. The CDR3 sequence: CATGTYNEQFF. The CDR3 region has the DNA TGTGCCACCGGGACATACAATGAGCAGTTCTTC.

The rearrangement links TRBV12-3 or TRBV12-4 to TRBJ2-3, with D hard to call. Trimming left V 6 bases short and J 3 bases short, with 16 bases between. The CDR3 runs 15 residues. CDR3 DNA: TGTGCCAGCAGCGATGGCCGGTTTCCGACAGATACGCAGTATTTT. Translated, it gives CASSDGRFPTDTQYF.

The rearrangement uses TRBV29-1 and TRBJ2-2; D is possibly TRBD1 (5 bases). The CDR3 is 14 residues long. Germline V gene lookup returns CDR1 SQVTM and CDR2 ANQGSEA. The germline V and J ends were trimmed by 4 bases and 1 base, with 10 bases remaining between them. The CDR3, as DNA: TGCAGCGTTGTGGTAGACAGGAACACCGGGGAGCTGTTTTTT. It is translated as CSVVVDRNTGELFF.

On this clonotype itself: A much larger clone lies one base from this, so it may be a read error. CDR3: CASSPSAGTEQPQHF. In DNA form, the CDR3 reads TGTGCCAGCAGCCCCTCGGCAGGGACCGAGCAGCCCCAGCATTTT. This chain joins TRBV7-2 and TRBJ1-5; tentatively, D is TRBD1 (5 bases). V shed 5 bases and J shed 7 bases, with 18 bases lying between them. The CDR3 runs 15 residues. Germline V gene sequence: CDR1 SGHTA, CDR2 FQGNSA.

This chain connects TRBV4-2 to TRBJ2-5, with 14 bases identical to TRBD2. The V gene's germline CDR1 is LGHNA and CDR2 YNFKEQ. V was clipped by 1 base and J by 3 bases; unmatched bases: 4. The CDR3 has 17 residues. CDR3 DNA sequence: TGTGCCAGCAGCCAAGTCTGGACTAGCGGGGGGAAAGAGACCCAGTACTTC. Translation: CASSQVWTSGGKETQYF.

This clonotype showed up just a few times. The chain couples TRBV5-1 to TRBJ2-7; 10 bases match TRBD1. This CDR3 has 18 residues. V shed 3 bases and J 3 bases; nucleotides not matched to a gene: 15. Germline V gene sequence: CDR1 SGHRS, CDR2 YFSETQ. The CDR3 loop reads CASSYGTGASTPFYEQYF. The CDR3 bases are TGCGCCAGCAGCTATGGGACAGGGGCGTCCACACCCTTCTACGAGCAGTACTTC.

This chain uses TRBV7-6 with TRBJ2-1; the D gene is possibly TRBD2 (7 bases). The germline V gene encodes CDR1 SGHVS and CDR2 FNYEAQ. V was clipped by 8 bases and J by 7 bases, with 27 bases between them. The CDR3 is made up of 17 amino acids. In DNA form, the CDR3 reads TGTGCCAGCGGCGGGGGACGGACTAGAAGACAGGTGAATGAGCAGTTCTTC. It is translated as CASGGGRTRRQVNEQFF.

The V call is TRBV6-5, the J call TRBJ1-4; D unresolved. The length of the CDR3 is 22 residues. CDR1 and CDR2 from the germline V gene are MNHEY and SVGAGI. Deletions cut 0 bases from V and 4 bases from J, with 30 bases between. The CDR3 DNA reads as TGTGCCAGCAGTTACTCGTCAGCCCCGGGCGAGCTAACCCCACTTTTTAATGAAAAACTGTTTTTT. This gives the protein CASSYSSAPGELTPLFNEKLFF.

The CDR3 is CAISESEAYSNQPQHF. The CDR3 nucleotides are TGTGCCATCAGTGAGTCGGAGGCCTATAGCAATCAGCCCCAGCATTTT. The chain recombines TRBV10-3 with TRBJ1-5; D gene unclear. The V end was cut by 0 bases, the J end by 0 bases, with 9 bases between. CDR1 and CDR2 (germline): ENHRY, SYGVKD. The CDR3 has 16 amino acids.